This is a list of T cell receptor beta chains from one sample in a study of siplizumab effects on memory and regulatory T cells. The method was immunoSEQ multiplex PCR; TCRdb's version includes in-frame clones alone and lacks a portion of them. Among about 110,000 clones listed, roughly 91% were seen once. Material for sequencing was CD4+ T cells sorted from blood. The source of these receptors is a human donor in good health. The CDR3 runs from the conserved cysteine through the conserved F or W. A D gene is named only where the DNA matches it firmly. Not all rows give a size; the values are once, few, many and, for expanded clones, a class.

>TRBV7-2|TRBD2|TRBJ2-2|17|-
TGTGCCAGCAGCATACTAGCGGGATTACTGAACACCGGGGAGCTGTTTTTT
CASSILAGLLNTGELFF
>TRBV9|-|TRBJ2-3|13|-
TGTGCCAGCAGCGCTAGGGGTACAGATACGCAGTATTTT
CASSARGTDTQYF
>TRBV7-2|-|TRBJ1-1|14|-
TGTGCCAGCAGCTTAGATCGAGTGAACACTGAAGCTTTCTTT
CASSLDRVNTEAFF
>TRBV4-1|TRBD1|TRBJ2-2|18|-
TGCGCCAGCAGCCGAACTAACCTGGACAGGGGGCAAACCGGGGAGCTGTTTTTT
CASSRTNLDRGQTGELFF
>TRBV5-1|-|TRBJ1-1|12|-
TGCGCCAGCAGCAGGGGGAACACTGAAGCTTTCTTT
CASSRGNTEAFF
>TRBV25-1|-|TRBJ2-3|12|-
TGTGCCAGCAGTGAATGGGGGGATACGCAGTATTTT
CASSEWGDTQYF
>TRBV27|TRBD1|TRBJ2-5|17|-
TGTGCCAGCAGTCCCCGGAGATCTCGGACAGGGGAGGAGACCCAGTACTTC
CASSPRRSRTGEETQYF
>TRBV19|-|TRBJ2-7|15|-
TGTGCCAGTAGTATCAGCGACTGGAGCTCCTACGAGCAGTACTTC
CASSISDWSSYEQYF
>TRBV5-5|TRBD2|TRBJ2-1|16|-
TGTGCCAGCAGCTGGCTAGCGGGGGGAACCTACAATGAGCAGTTCTTC
CASSWLAGGTYNEQFF
>TRBV5-8|-|TRBJ1-5|16|-
TGTGCCAGCAGCCTAAAAGACCCACTCGGGCGTCAGCCCCAGCATTTT
CASSLKDPLGRQPQHF
>TRBV21-1|-|TRBJ2-3|17|-
TGTGCCAGCAGCAAAGGGGCGGAGGACAGGAGCACAGATACGCAGTATTTT
CASSKGAEDRSTDTQYF
>TRBV29-1|TRBD1|TRBJ1-2|14|-
TGCAGCGTTCTCTTGGCAGGGGGTGGCTATGGCTACACCTTC
CSVLLAGGGYGYTF
>TRBV18|-|TRBJ1-5|14|-
TGTGCCAGCTCACCAGTGGAGAGCAATCAGCCCCAGCATTTT
CASSPVESNQPQHF
>TRBV2|-|TRBJ2-4|15|-
TGTGCCAGCAATGGAGGGGGCCTCGGCAAAAACATTCAGTACTTC
CASNGGGLGKNIQYF
>TRBV10-1|-|TRBJ2-1|15|-
TGCGCCAGCAGTGAGTACGGGACAGCGGGGAATGAGCAGTTCTTC
CASSEYGTAGNEQFF
>TRBV7-2|-|TRBJ1-2|14|once
TGTGCCAGCAGCCAATTTGAGGGCTGGTATGGCTACACCTTC
CASSQFEGWYGYTF
>TRBV14|-|TRBJ2-2|13|-
TGTGCCAGCAGCCCAAGACTAACCGGGGAGCTGTTTTTT
CASSPRLTGELFF
>TRBV7-8|TRBD1|TRBJ1-6|20|-
TGTGCCAGCAGCTTCGACAGGGGGGAGGGTCGGAGCTCCTATAATTCACCCCTCCACTTT
CASSFDRGEGRSSYNSPLHF
>TRBV5-1|-|TRBJ1-2|14|-
TGCGCCAGCAGCTTGGCGGCAGCCGGGAATGGCTACACCTTC
CASSLAAAGNGYTF
>TRBV7-6|-|TRBJ1-3|12|-
TGTGCCAGCAGCTTAGGGGCTAACACCATATATTTT
CASSLGANTIYF
>TRBV27|-|TRBJ1-2|13|-
TGTGCCAGCAGCCCCGGGGGGGGCTATGGCTACACCTTC
CASSPGGGYGYTF
>TRBV18|TRBD1|TRBJ1-1|17|-
TGTGCCAGCTCACCCCAAGGACAGGGTATTGGTGGGACTGAAGCTTTCTTT
CASSPQGQGIGGTEAFF
>TRBV5-8|TRBD2|TRBJ2-5|18|-
TGTGCCAGCAGCCGGGGGCGACTAGCGGGAGGAAATAGGGAGACCCAGTACTTC
CASSRGRLAGGNRETQYF
>TRBV7-2|TRBD2|TRBJ2-3|15|-
TGTGCCAGCAGCAGGACTAGCGGGGGGCCAGATACGCAGTATTTT
CASSRTSGGPDTQYF
>TRBV30|TRBD1|TRBJ2-7|14|-
TGTGCCTGGAACCCGGACAGGGTTGGCTACGAGCAGTACTTC
CAWNPDRVGYEQYF
>TRBV6-6|-|TRBJ1-2|14|-
TGTGCCAGCAGCCCGACAGTCCTCTGGGGAGGCTACACCTTC
CASSPTVLWGGYTF
>TRBV18|TRBD2|TRBJ2-1|16|-
TGTGCCAGCTCACCTATGCTAGCGGGGGAATACAATGAGCAGTTCTTC
CASSPMLAGEYNEQFF
>TRBV29-1|-|TRBJ1-3|14|-
TGCAGCGTTACCACCGGGCAGTACGGAAACACCATATATTTT
CSVTTGQYGNTIYF
>TRBV11-2|TRBD1|TRBJ1-6|15|-
TGTGCCAGCAGCTTAAGGCAGGGGGCAGGGTCACCCCTCCACTTT
CASSLRQGAGSPLHF
>TRBV2|TRBD1|TRBJ1-2|12|-
TGTGCCGGGGACAGGGGACGTAAGGGCTACACCTTC
CAGDRGRKGYTF
>TRBV19|-|TRBJ1-2|13|-
TGTGCCAGTAGTATAGGGACAGAGTATGGCTACACCTTC
CASSIGTEYGYTF
>TRBV30|-|TRBJ1-2|13|-
TGTGCCTGGAGTGCCGGGGGGCCCTATGGCTACACCTTC
CAWSAGGPYGYTF
>TRBV30|-|TRBJ1-2|11|-
TGTGCGTGCCACACGGGAGGCGGCTACACCTTC
CACHTGGGYTF
>TRBV5-1|-|TRBJ2-2|12|-
TGCGCCAGCAGCTTCGGAGCCGGGGAGCTGTTTTTT
CASSFGAGELFF
>TRBV9|TRBD2|TRBJ2-3|16|-
TGTGCCAGCAGCGTAGCACTAGCGGGGGGCAGGGATACGCAGTATTTT
CASSVALAGGRDTQYF
>TRBV30|TRBD1|TRBJ1-1|14|-
TGTGCCTGGAAGGGGACAGGGATGAACACTGAAGCTTTCTTT
CAWKGTGMNTEAFF
>TRBV5-1|-|TRBJ2-1|14|-
TGCGCCAGCAGCTTCTCTAGCGCGGACAATGAGCAGTTCTTC
CASSFSSADNEQFF
>TRBV5-4|-|TRBJ2-2|13|-
TGTGCCAGCAGCCTACAGGGTTCCGGGGAGCTGTTTTTT
CASSLQGSGELFF
>TRBV19|TRBD1|TRBJ2-7|15|-
TGTGCCAGTAGTATAGGCGCATATACAGGGGACGAGCAGTACTTC
CASSIGAYTGDEQYF
>TRBV6-5|-|TRBJ2-2|14|-
TGTGCCAGCATGATTAGCGCTAGCACCGGGGAGCTGTTTTTT
CASMISASTGELFF
>TRBV19|TRBD1|TRBJ1-4|15|-
TGTGCCAGTAGTATGCAACAGGGGGCGCAGGAAAAACTGTTTTTT
CASSMQQGAQEKLFF
>TRBV27|TRBD2|TRBJ2-5|17|-
TGTGCCAGCAGTTCTCTTCTAGCGCTAGCGGGGCCAGAGACCCAGTACTTC
CASSSLLALAGPETQYF
>TRBV6-9|-|TRBJ2-7|16|-
TGTGCCAGGCGGGACAGGGGACTAGCGGCCACCTACGAGCAGTACTTC
CARRDRGLAATYEQYF
>TRBV7-2|TRBD1|TRBJ1-3|13|-
TGTGCCAGCAGCTCCAAGACAGGGGTCACCATATATTTT
CASSSKTGVTIYF
>TRBV5-4|TRBD2|TRBJ2-1|14|-
TGTGCCAGCAGAGGGACTAGCGGGAACAATGAGCAGTTCTTC
CASRGTSGNNEQFF
>TRBV7-2|-|TRBJ1-2|13|-
TGTGCCAGCAGCTCTACTGGTGACTATGGCTACACCTTC
CASSSTGDYGYTF
>TRBV6-1|TRBD2|TRBJ2-7|15|-
TGTGCCAGCAGTGAATGGACTAGCGGCACCTACGAGCAGTACTTC
CASSEWTSGTYEQYF
>TRBV30|TRBD2|TRBJ2-7|14|-
TGTGCCTGTCTGAGTCTAGGGACTAGCGGCGAGCAGTACTTC
CACLSLGTSGEQYF
>TRBV9|-|TRBJ2-1|13|-
TGTGCCAGCAGCGTCCACAGGGTCGGTGAGCAGTTCTTC
CASSVHRVGEQFF
>TRBV30|-|TRBJ2-7|12|-
TGTGCCTGGAACAGGGATCGGCTCGAGCAGTACTTC
CAWNRDRLEQYF
>TRBV6-5|TRBD1|TRBJ2-3|15|-
TGTGCCAGCAGTTACGGACAGGGGCGGGCAGATACGCAGTATTTT
CASSYGQGRADTQYF
>TRBV19|TRBD1|TRBJ1-1|18|-
TGTGCCAGTAGTATGGTGCTTCGGACAGGGGGCGCTTACACTGAAGCTTTCTTT
CASSMVLRTGGAYTEAFF